One T cell receptor (beta chain) is described in this entry. Its antigen is unidentified. This specimen comes from a study of cytomegalovirus exposure and HLA in healthy donors. Germline trimming cut 3 bases from V and 1 base from J; bases unmatched to any gene: 6. The CDR3 totals 15 residues. Looked up from germline, CDR1 is SGDLS and CDR2 is YYNGEE. Study-wide results and limits: Clonal expansion was found to be greater in HLA-associated TCR beta chains than in equally common others in a later analysis. Of the V segments, some could not be distinguished, including TRBV6-2 and TRBV6-3, and were excluded.

The PCR was carried out with 60 Vbeta primers and 13 Jbeta primers. Clones were read by immunoSEQ multiplex PCR, and TCRdb kept only the in-frame ones, dropping some. This sample carries roughly 120,000 clones, 75% to 90% of them seen once, and the ten largest clones take 2.5% to 3%. The chain joins TRBV9 to TRBJ1-1; TRBD1 aligns across 7 bases. This clonotype originated in a young man in good health and CMV-seronegative. Input material: PBMCs. CDR3 amino acids: CASSAGGFGNTEAFF. In DNA form, the CDR3 reads TGTGCCAGCAGCGCAGGGGGATTCGGGAACACTGAAGCTTTCTTT.